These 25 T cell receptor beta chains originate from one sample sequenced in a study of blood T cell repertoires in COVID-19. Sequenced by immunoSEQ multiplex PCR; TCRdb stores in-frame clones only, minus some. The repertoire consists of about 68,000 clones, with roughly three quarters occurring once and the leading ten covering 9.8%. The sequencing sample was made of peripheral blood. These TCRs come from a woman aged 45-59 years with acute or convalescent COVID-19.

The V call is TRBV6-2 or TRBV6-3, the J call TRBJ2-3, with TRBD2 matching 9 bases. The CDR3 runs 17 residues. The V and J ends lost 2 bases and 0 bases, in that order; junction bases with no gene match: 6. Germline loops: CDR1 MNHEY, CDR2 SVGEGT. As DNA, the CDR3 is TGTGCCAGCAGTTACCCCACTAGCGGGTTGAGCACAGATACGCAGTATTTT. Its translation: CASSYPTSGLSTDTQYF.

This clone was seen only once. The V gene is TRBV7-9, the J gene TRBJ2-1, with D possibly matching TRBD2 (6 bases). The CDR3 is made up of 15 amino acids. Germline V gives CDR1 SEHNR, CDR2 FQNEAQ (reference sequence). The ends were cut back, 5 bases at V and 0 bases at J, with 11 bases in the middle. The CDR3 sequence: CASSRGSSSYNEQFF. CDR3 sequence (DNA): TGTGCCAGCAGCCGGGGGAGCAGCTCCTACAATGAGCAGTTCTTC.

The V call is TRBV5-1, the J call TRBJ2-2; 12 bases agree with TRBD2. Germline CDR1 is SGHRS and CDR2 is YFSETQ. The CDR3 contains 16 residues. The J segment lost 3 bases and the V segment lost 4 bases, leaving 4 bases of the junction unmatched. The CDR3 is CASSVRTSGDTGELFF. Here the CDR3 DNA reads TGCGCCAGCAGCGTCCGGACTAGCGGGGACACCGGGGAGCTGTTTTTT.

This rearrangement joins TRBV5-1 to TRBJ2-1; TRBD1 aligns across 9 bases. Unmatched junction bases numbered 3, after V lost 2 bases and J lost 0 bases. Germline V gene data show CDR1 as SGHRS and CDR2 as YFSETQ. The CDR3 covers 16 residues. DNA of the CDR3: TGCGCCAGCAGCTTTCCGGGACAGGGCTCCTACAATGAGCAGTTCTTC. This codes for CASSFPGQGSYNEQFF.

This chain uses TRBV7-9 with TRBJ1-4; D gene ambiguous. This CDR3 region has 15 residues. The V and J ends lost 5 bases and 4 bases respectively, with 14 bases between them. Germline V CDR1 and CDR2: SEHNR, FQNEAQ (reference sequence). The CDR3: CASSAAGGINEKLFF. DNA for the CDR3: TGTGCCAGCAGCGCGGCAGGAGGGATTAATGAAAAACTGTTTTTT.

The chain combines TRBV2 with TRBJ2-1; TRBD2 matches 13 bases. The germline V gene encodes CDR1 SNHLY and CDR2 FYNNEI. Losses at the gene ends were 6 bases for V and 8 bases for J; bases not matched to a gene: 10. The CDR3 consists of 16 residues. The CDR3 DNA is TGTGCCAGCAGCGAACTAGCGGGAGGGTTTAGGGATGAGCAGTTCTTC. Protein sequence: CASSELAGGFRDEQFF.

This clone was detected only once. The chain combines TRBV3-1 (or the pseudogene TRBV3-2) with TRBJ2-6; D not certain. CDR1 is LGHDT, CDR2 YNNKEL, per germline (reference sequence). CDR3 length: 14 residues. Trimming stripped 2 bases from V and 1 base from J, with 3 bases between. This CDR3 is CASSQLSGANVLTF. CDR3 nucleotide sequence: TGTGCCAGCAGCCAATTATCTGGGGCCAACGTCCTGACTTTC.

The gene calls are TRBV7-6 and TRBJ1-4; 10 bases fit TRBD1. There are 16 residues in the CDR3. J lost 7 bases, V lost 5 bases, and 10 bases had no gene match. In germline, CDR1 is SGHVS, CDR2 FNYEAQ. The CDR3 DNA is TGTGCCAGCAGCCGAGTGACAGGGGGCAATAGTGAAAAACTGTTTTTT. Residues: CASSRVTGGNSEKLFF.

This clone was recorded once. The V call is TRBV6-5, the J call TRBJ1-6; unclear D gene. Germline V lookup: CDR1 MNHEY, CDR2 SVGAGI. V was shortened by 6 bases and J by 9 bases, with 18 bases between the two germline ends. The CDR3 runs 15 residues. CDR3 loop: CASRGPGVSGSPLHF. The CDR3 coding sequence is TGTGCCAGCAGAGGCCCCGGGGTAAGCGGTTCACCCCTCCACTTT.

This chain's CDR3 is CASSQQGLGNEQFF. In nucleotides, the CDR3 is TGTGCCAGCTCCCAACAGGGGTTGGGCAATGAGCAGTTCTTC. V and J are TRBV18 and TRBJ2-1; 7 positions match TRBD1. The germline V gene encodes CDR1 KGHSH and CDR2 LQKENI. J was trimmed by 6 bases and V by 6 bases; bases with no gene match: 8. This CDR3 spans 14 amino acids.

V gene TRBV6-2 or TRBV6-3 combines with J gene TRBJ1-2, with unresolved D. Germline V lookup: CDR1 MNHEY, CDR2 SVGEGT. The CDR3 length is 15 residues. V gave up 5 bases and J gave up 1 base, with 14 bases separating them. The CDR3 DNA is TGTGCCAGCAGTCACCACAGTGGGAGTAACTATGGCTACACCTTC. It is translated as CASSHHSGSNYGYTF.

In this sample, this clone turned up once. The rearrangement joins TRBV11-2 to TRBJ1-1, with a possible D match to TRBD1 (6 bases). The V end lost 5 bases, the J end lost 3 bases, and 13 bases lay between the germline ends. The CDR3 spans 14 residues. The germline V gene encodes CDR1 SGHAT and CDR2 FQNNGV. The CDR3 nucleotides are TGTGCCAGCAGCCCGAGGGGGTTGGACACTGAAGCTTTCTTT. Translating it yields CASSPRGLDTEAFF.

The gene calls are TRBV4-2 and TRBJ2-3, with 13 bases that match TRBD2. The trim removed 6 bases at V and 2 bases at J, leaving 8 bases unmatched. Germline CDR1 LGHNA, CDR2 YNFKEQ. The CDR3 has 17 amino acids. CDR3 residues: CASSPTTSGRNTDTQYF. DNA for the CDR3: TGTGCCAGCAGTCCGACGACTAGCGGGAGGAACACAGATACGCAGTATTTT.

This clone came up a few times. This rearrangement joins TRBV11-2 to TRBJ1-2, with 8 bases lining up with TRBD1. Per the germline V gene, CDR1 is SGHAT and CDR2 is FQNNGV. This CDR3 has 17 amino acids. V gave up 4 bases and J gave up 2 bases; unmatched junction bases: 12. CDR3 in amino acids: CASSSAAGRGLNYGYTF. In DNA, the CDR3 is TGTGCCAGCAGCTCGGCGGCCGGCAGGGGGCTGAACTATGGCTACACCTTC.

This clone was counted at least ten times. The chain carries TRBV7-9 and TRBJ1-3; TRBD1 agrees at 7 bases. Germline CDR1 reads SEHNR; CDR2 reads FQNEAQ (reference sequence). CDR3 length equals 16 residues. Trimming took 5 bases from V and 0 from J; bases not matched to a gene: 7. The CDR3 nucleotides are TGTGCCAGCAGCGGGGACAGAAACTTCTCTGGAAACACCATATATTTT. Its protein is CASSGDRNFSGNTIYF.

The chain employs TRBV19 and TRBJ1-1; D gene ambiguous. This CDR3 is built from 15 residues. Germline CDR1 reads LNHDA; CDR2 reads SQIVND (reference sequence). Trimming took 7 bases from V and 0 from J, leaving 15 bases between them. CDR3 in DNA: TGTGCCAGTATACGGGAAACGGGCTTGAACACTGAAGCTTTCTTT. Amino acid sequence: CASIRETGLNTEAFF.

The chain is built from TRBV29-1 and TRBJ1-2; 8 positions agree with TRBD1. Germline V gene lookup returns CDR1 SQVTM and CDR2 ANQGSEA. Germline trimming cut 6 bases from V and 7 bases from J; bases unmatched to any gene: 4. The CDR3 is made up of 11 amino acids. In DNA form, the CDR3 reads TGCAGCGTCTTACAGGGGGGTGGCTACACCTTC. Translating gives CSVLQGGGYTF.

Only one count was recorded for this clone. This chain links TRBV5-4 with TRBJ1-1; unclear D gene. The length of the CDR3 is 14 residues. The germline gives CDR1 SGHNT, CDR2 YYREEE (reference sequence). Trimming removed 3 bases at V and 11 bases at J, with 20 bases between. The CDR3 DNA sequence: TGTGCCAGCAGCTACGCAAGTGCTCAGGCTGGGGCTTTCTTT. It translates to CASSYASAQAGAFF.

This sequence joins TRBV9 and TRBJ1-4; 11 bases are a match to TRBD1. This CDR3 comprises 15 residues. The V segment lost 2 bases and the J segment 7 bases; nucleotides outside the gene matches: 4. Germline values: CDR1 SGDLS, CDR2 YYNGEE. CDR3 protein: CASSVGQGVSEKLFF. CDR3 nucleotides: TGTGCCAGCAGCGTGGGACAGGGGGTTTCTGAAAAACTGTTTTTT.

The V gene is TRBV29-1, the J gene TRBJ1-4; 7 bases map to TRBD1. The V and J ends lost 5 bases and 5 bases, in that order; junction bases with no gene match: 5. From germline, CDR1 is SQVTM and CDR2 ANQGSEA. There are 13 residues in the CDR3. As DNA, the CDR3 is TGCAGCGTTTCGACAGGGTCCAATGAAAAACTGTTTTTT. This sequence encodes CSVSTGSNEKLFF.

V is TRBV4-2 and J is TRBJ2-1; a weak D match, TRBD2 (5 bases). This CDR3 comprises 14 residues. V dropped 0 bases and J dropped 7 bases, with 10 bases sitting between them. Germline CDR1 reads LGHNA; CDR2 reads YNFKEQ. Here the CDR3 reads CASSQDSGVNEQFF. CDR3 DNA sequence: TGTGCCAGCAGCCAAGACAGCGGAGTAAATGAGCAGTTCTTC.

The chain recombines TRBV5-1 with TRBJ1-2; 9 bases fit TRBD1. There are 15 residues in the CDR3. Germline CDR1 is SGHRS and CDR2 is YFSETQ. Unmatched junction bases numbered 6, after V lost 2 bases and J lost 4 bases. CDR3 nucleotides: TGCGCCAGCAGCTTCCGGGACAGGGATGTCTATGGCTACACCTTC. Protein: CASSFRDRDVYGYTF.

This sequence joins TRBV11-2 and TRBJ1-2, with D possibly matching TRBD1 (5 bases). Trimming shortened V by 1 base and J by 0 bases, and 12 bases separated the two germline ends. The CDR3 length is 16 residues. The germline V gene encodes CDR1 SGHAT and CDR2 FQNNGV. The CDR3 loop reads CASSLVAGRTNYGYTF. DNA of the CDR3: TGTGCCAGCAGCTTAGTAGCAGGGCGTACTAACTATGGCTACACCTTC.

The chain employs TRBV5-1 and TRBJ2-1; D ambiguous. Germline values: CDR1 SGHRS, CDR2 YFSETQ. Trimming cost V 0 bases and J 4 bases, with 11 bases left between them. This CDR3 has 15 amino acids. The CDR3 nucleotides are TGCGCCAGCAGCTTGGCCGGGTACGGTTACAATGAGCAGTTCTTC. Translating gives CASSLAGYGYNEQFF.

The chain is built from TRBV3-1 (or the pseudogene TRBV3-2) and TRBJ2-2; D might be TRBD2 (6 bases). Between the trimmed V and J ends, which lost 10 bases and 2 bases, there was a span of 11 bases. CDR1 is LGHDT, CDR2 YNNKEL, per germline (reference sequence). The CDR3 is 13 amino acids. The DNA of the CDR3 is TGTGCCATTGGAGGGCCAAACACCGGGGAGCTGTTTTTT. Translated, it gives CAIGGPNTGELFF.